This T cell receptor beta chain was documented in a study of post-analysis software for immune sequencing data. Study findings and constraints: F-measure co-clustering was strong for batch-matched samples. About five TRBV segments occurring more often in patients than controls included TRBV5-6, TRBV5-1 and TRBV20-1.

To note about this clonotype: As yet, its antigen is unknown.

The CDR3 sequence is 15 residues long. CDR1 is WSHSY, CDR2 SAAADI, per germline. Trimming shortened V by 8 bases and J by 1 base, and 18 bases separated the two germline ends. Sequencing libraries made from TCR beta cDNA carried unique molecular identifiers. One entry per CDR3 protein, called by TCRdb with MiXCR from the PCR reads. The table includes a few hundred thousand distinct CDR3 sequences, roughly 45% detected once. The chain combines TRBV10-2 with TRBJ2-7; perhaps TRBD2 as D (6 bases). The sequence was collected from a girl between 5 and 17 years old with multiple sclerosis. Sequenced input: blood. The DNA for the CDR3 is TGCGCCAGCCTCCAGGGCCTAGCGTCTTCCTACGAGCAGTACTTC. This gives the protein CASLQGLASSYEQYF.